A selection of T cell receptor beta chains follows, all from one sample in a study of CD8+CD57+ T cells in acquired aplastic anemia. TCRdb redid the calling of the reads with MiXCR, one entry per CDR3 protein. The sample lists 180,000 or so distinct CDR3 sequences, less than 60% seen once, with 1.8% in the top ten. Specimen: sorted CD4+, CD8+, or CD8+CD57+ T cells (not recorded which) from PBMCs. The origin of the receptors is a human donor with aplastic anemia. Each CDR3 is given with its conserved first and last residue. The D gene is left open where the match is weak. The listing skips clone size in some rows; elsewhere it reads once, few, many or a size class.

j_call clone_size d_call v_call cdr3_nt cdr3_aa
TRBJ2-7 few TRBD2 TRBV18 TGTGCCAGCTCACCCGGTGGGCGGGGGGACGAGGAGCAGTACTTC CASSPGGRGDEEQYF
TRBJ1-4 NA NA TRBV2 TGTGCCAGCGCGGGGGGACGACTGTTTTTT CASAGGRLFF
TRBJ2-7 many NA TRBV9 TGTGCCAGCAGCGTGGGGGGGACAGGCTCCTACGAGCAGTACTTC CASSVGGTGSYEQYF
TRBJ2-7 many NA TRBV10-3 TGTGCCATCAGTGAGTCGAGACCCGGAGGGGAAGAGCAGTACTTC CAISESRPGGEEQYF
TRBJ2-7 NA TRBD1 TRBV2 TGTGCCAGCAGTTACGTGGGACAGGGGACCTACGAGCAGTACTTC CASSYVGQGTYEQYF
TRBJ2-3 NA TRBD2 TRBV7-2 TGTGCCAGCAGCTCCAGCGGGGGGGCGGCGCAGTATTTT CASSSSGGAAQYF
TRBJ2-7 few TRBD2 TRBV29-1 TGCAGCGTTCGGGGGGGGGACTCCTACGAGCAGTACTTC CSVRGGDSYEQYF
TRBJ2-5 NA TRBD2 TRBV2 TGTGCCAGCAGCTTATCGTTTGGCGGGGGAGGTCCGGAGACCCAGTACTTC CASSLSFGGGGPETQYF
TRBJ1-4 NA NA TRBV29-1 TGCAGCGTTGGAACGGTAGATGAAAAACTGTTTTTT CSVGTVDEKLFF
TRBJ2-3 many TRBD2 TRBV7-9 TGTGCCAGCAGCTTCGTACTAGCGAGGGGCACAGATACGCAGTATTTT CASSFVLARGTDTQYF
TRBJ1-6 NA TRBD1 TRBV7-9 TGTGCCAGCAGCCTGGGACAGAAGCCCAATTCACCCCTCCACTTT CASSLGQKPNSPLHF
TRBJ2-7 few TRBD1 TRBV10-3 TGTGCCATCAGGGAGGTTGGACAGGGTAACGAGCAGTACTTC CAIREVGQGNEQYF
TRBJ2-5 once TRBD2 TRBV3-1 TGTGCCAGCAGCCCCTGGGGTAGCGGGGGGGCCTTAGAGACCCAGTACTTC CASSPWGSGGALETQYF
TRBJ1-5 many TRBD1 TRBV9 TGTGCCAGCAGCGCCCACTCCGGGACAGGGGGTCAGCCCCAGCATTTT CASSAHSGTGGQPQHF
TRBJ1-5 NA NA TRBV18 TGTGCCAGCTCACCAGGGAGGAGCAATCAGCCCCAGCATTTT CASSPGRSNQPQHF
TRBJ2-5 few NA TRBV15 TGTGCCACCAGCGATATATGGGACTGGCCTAGGGAGACCCAGTACTTC CATSDIWDWPRETQYF
TRBJ2-1 many NA TRBV7-2 TGTGCCAGCTCAAGCCCGGTAGGGTACAATGAGCAGTTCTTC CASSSPVGYNEQFF